The 5 T cell receptor beta chains listed next were all sequenced from one sample in a study of T cells in Graves' hyperthyroidism and ophthalmopathy. Authors of the study amplified TCR beta CDR3 regions from RNA transcripts. The primer set for the first-round RT-PCR of the TCR CDR3 was HTBI. TCRdb reanalysed the multiplex PCR reads using MiXCR and keeps one entry per CDR3 protein. This sample has approximately 700,000 distinct CDR3 sequences, with just under 45% found just once. The specimen sequenced was peripheral blood or thyroid tissue (not recorded which). The origin of the receptors is an adult man with Graves' disease, either hyperthyroidism or ophthalmopathy (not recorded which).

The chain joins TRBV19 to TRBJ1-2; D not certain. Per the germline V gene, CDR1 is LNHDA and CDR2 is SQIVND (reference sequence). The CDR3 contains 14 residues. V lost 5 bases, J lost 1 base, and 11 bases lay in between. The CDR3 DNA sequence: TGTGCCAGTAGTTTTCTTGGCAGTAACTATGGCTACACCTTC. Translating it yields CASSFLGSNYGYTF.

The chain couples TRBV10-3 to TRBJ1-2; TRBD1 aligns across 8 bases. CDR1 is ENHRY, CDR2 SYGVKD, per germline. J was trimmed by 8 bases and V by 2 bases; bases with no gene match: 7. The CDR3 runs to 14 residues. CDR3 sequence (DNA): TGTGCCATCAGTGAGCGGGAAGGACAGGGAGGCTACACCTTC. This sequence encodes CAISEREGQGGYTF.

This clonotype occurred many times. The V gene is TRBV7-4, the J gene TRBJ1-3; tentatively, D is TRBD1 (5 bases). The length of the CDR3 is 14 residues. Germline V gene sequence: CDR1 SGHVT, CDR2 SQSDAQ. The germline V and J ends were trimmed by 5 bases and 2 bases, with 10 bases remaining between them. The CDR3 nucleotides are TGTGCCAGCAGCCGAGGGGTAGCTGGAAACACCATATATTTT. It yields the protein CASSRGVAGNTIYF.

This clonotype was seen many times. V gene TRBV24-1 combines with J gene TRBJ2-5, with D unclear. Germline loops: CDR1 KGHDR, CDR2 SFDVKD. The CDR3 covers 13 residues. V was shortened by 5 bases and J by 7 bases, with 13 bases between the two germline ends. The CDR3 coding sequence is TGTGCCACCAGTGTCGGCAGGTCGGCGACCCAGTACTTC. Translation: CATSVGRSATQYF.

This clonotype was recorded at least ten times. The V call is TRBV6-5, the J call TRBJ2-5; D possibly corresponds to TRBD2 (5 bases). This CDR3 comprises 13 residues. Trimming stripped 0 bases from V and 5 bases from J, with 7 bases between. Germline V lookup: CDR1 MNHEY, CDR2 SVGAGI. The CDR3: CASSYSGGETQYF. The CDR3 DNA follows: TGTGCCAGCAGTTACTCGGGCGGGGAGACCCAGTACTTC.